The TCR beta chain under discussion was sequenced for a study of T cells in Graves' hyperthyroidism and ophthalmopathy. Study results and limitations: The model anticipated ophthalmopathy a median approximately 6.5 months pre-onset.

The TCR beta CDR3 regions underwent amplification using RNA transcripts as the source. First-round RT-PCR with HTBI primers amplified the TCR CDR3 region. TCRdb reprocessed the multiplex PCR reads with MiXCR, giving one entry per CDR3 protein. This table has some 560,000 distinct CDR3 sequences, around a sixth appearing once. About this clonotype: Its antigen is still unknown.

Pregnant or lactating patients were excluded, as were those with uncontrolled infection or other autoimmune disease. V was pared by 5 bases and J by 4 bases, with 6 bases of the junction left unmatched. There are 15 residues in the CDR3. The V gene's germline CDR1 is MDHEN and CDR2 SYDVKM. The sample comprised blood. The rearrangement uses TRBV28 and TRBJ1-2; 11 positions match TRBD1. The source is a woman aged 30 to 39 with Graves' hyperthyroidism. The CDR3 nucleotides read TGTGCCAGCAGTATCGGGACAGGGGGGATCTATGGCTACACCTTC. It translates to CASSIGTGGIYGYTF.